These T cell receptor beta chains were read from a single sample in a study of cytomegalovirus exposure and HLA in healthy donors. Clones were read by immunoSEQ multiplex PCR, and TCRdb kept only the in-frame ones, dropping some. The sample shows fewer than 65,000 clones, 73% of them seen only once. Sequenced: PBMCs. These receptors all come from a man aged 50-59 years in good health and CMV-seronegative. CDR3s include the opening cysteine and the closing phenylalanine or tryptophan. A D gene is named only where the DNA matches it firmly. A row's size may be missing; if present it is once, few, many or a size class.

J	V	size	D	CDR3	DNA
TRBJ1-2	TRBV4-2	-	-	CASSLRESVGYTF	TGTGCCAGCAGCTTACGGGAGTCCGTTGGCTACACCTTC
TRBJ1-3	TRBV4-2	-	-	CASSQQSTGTGNTIYF	TGTGCCAGCAGCCAACAGTCGACGGGGACTGGAAACACCATATATTTT
TRBJ2-1	TRBV6-6	once	-	CASSYVRSNEQFF	TGTGCCAGCAGTTACGTCAGGTCCAATGAGCAGTTCTTC
TRBJ2-7	TRBV6-5	once	TRBD1	CASTYGTAYEQYF	TGTGCCAGCACATACGGGACAGCCTACGAGCAGTACTTC
TRBJ2-3	TRBV9	-	TRBD2	CASSPGLAGGLDTQYF	TGTGCCAGCAGCCCGGGACTAGCGGGGGGTTTAGATACGCAGTATTTT
TRBJ1-5	TRBV19	-	TRBD1	CASSGGTGGAYQPQHF	TGTGCCAGTAGTGGAGGGACAGGAGGGGCCTATCAGCCCCAGCATTTT
TRBJ1-6	TRBV28	-	-	CASSSGGVGNSPLHF	TGTGCCAGCAGTTCCGGGGGAGTCGGAAATTCACCCCTCCACTTT
TRBJ1-2	TRBV19	-	TRBD1	CATRDRGALGGYTF	TGTGCCACGAGGGACAGGGGGGCCCTCGGTGGCTACACCTTC
TRBJ1-4	TRBV6-5	once	TRBD1	CASSFFGQGLFF	TGTGCCAGCAGCTTCTTCGGACAGGGACTGTTTTTT
TRBJ2-3	TRBV13	-	-	CASSLLHTQYF	TGTGCCAGCAGCCTTCTTCATACGCAGTATTTT
TRBJ1-2	TRBV30	-	TRBD1	CAWSAWDRGGYTF	TGTGCCTGGAGCGCCTGGGACAGGGGGGGCTACACCTTC
TRBJ1-4	TRBV30	-	TRBD1	CAWQGGTRLFF	TGTGCCTGGCAAGGGGGCACAAGACTGTTTTTT
TRBJ2-3	TRBV5-4	once	-	CASSLEAGQTSTDTQYF	TGTGCCAGCAGCCTCGAAGCGGGCCAAACTAGCACAGATACGCAGTATTTT
TRBJ1-1	TRBV10-3	few	-	CAIRKQEGSVTEAFF	TGTGCCATCAGAAAACAGGAGGGGTCTGTCACTGAAGCTTTCTTT
TRBJ1-2	TRBV19	-	-	CASSIDLTARRLYGYTF	TGTGCCAGTAGTATAGATCTAACAGCACGTCGCCTCTATGGCTACACCTTC
TRBJ1-5	TRBV6-6	few	-	CASSHTFSNQPQHF	TGTGCCAGCAGTCACACATTTAGCAATCAGCCCCAGCATTTT
TRBJ2-3	TRBV7-9	few	-	CASSLMVATDTQYF	TGTGCCAGCAGCTTAATGGTAGCCACAGATACGCAGTATTTT
TRBJ1-6	TRBV15	-	TRBD1	CATSMDRGVSPLHF	TGTGCCACCAGCATGGACAGGGGAGTTTCACCCCTCCACTTT
TRBJ2-7	TRBV25-1	-	TRBD1	CASSRAGGRNEQYF	TGTGCCAGCAGTCGGGCAGGGGGTCGGAACGAGCAGTACTTC
TRBJ2-7	TRBV19	-	TRBD2	CASSLATSGGSYEQYF	TGTGCCAGTAGCTTGGCGACTAGCGGGGGCTCCTACGAGCAGTACTTC
TRBJ2-1	TRBV6-6	few	TRBD1	CASSYSERYRGNEQFF	TGTGCCAGCAGTTACTCAGAGAGATACAGGGGCAATGAGCAGTTCTTC
TRBJ2-6	TRBV30	-	TRBD1	CALDRGSGANVLTF	TGTGCTTTGGACAGGGGCTCTGGGGCCAACGTCCTGACTTTC
TRBJ1-2	TRBV5-6	-	-	CASSLRANYGYTF	TGTGCCAGCAGCCTGAGAGCTAACTATGGCTACACCTTC
TRBJ2-1	TRBV5-1	once	TRBD2	CASSLEYGGIDNEQFF	TGCGCCAGCAGCTTGGAGTACGGGGGGATCGACAATGAGCAGTTCTTC
TRBJ1-5	TRBV30	-	-	CAWSVWGGQPQHF	TGTGCCTGGAGTGTATGGGGGGGTCAGCCCCAGCATTTT
TRBJ1-2	TRBV21-1	-	-	CASGKTGEASEGDQNYGYTF	TGTGCCAGCGGAAAAACAGGGGAAGCCAGCGAGGGGGATCAAAACTATGGCTACACCTTC
TRBJ1-5	TRBV19	-	-	CASTPVGGENQPQHF	TGTGCCAGTACCCCCGTTGGGGGGGAGAATCAGCCCCAGCATTTT
TRBJ2-7	TRBV7-9	-	-	CASSLGGIRVEQYF	TGTGCCAGCAGCTTAGGAGGCATCCGGGTCGAGCAGTACTTC
TRBJ1-3	TRBV5-6	-	TRBD1	CASSLEGAYGNTIYF	TGTGCCAGCAGCTTGGAGGGGGCTTATGGAAACACCATATATTTT
TRBJ2-2	TRBV9	-	TRBD2	CASSVLAGGSNTGELFF	TGTGCCAGCAGCGTACTAGCGGGGGGTTCGAACACCGGGGAGCTGTTTTTT
TRBJ2-3	TRBV30	-	TRBD1	CAWSLGQGGTDTQYF	TGTGCCTGGAGTCTCGGACAGGGGGGCACAGATACGCAGTATTTT
TRBJ2-3	TRBV7-9	-	TRBD1	CASSLRSRDRGTDTQYF	TGTGCCAGCAGCCTCCGATCCCGGGACAGGGGAACAGATACGCAGTATTTT
TRBJ2-7	TRBV11-3	-	-	CASSPGELGEQYF	TGTGCCAGCAGCCCCGGGGAGCTGGGCGAGCAGTACTTC
TRBJ2-3	TRBV29-1	few	TRBD2	CSVELAGDRDTQYF	TGCAGCGTTGAATTAGCGGGGGACCGAGATACGCAGTATTTT
TRBJ1-5	TRBV6-5	-	-	CASSYSSGPFQPQHF	TGTGCCAGCAGTTACTCCTCAGGTCCGTTTCAGCCCCAGCATTTT
TRBJ2-7	TRBV18	few	TRBD1	CASSPPVGTGNYEQYF	TGTGCCAGCTCACCACCGGTAGGGACAGGGAACTACGAGCAGTACTTC
TRBJ2-7	TRBV27	-	TRBD1	CASSLSRTGRASGETYEQYF	TGTGCCAGCAGTTTATCCCGGACAGGACGGGCCTCGGGCGAAACCTACGAGCAGTACTTC
TRBJ1-1	TRBV25-1	few	-	CASTLGGVHTEAFF	TGTGCCAGCACCTTGGGGGGGGTGCACACTGAAGCTTTCTTT
TRBJ2-7	TRBV6-5	-	TRBD2	CASSYSAGVEQYF	TGTGCCAGCAGTTACTCGGCGGGGGTCGAGCAGTACTTC
TRBJ2-7	TRBV5-6	-	-	CASSLRDLEQYF	TGTGCCAGCAGCTTAAGAGATCTCGAGCAGTACTTC
TRBJ1-5	TRBV9	-	-	CASSVGGSWYQPQHF	TGTGCCAGCAGCGTAGGAGGCAGCTGGTATCAGCCCCAGCATTTT
TRBJ1-5	TRBV7-2	-	TRBD1	CASSRDRGNQPQHF	TGTGCCAGCAGCCGGGACAGGGGAAATCAGCCCCAGCATTTT
TRBJ2-7	TRBV7-2	-	TRBD2	CASSPGPGLAGGRPYEQYF	TGTGCCAGCTCTCCCGGCCCGGGACTAGCGGGGGGAAGACCCTACGAGCAGTACTTC
TRBJ2-7	TRBV5-1	few	TRBD1	CASSLGTGGLPEIF	TGCGCCAGCAGCTTGGGGACAGGGGGCCTGCCTGAAATTTTC
TRBJ1-1	TRBV7-2	-	TRBD1	CASRKPGQGRRTEAFF	TGTGCCAGCAGGAAGCCGGGACAGGGAAGGAGAACTGAAGCTTTCTTT
TRBJ2-3	TRBV11-1	-	-	CASSFPPGEQADTQYF	TGTGCCAGCAGCTTCCCCCCGGGTGAGCAAGCAGATACGCAGTATTTT
TRBJ2-3	TRBV5-1	-	TRBD2	CASSDSGVTDTQYF	TGCGCCAGCAGCGATAGCGGGGTCACAGATACGCAGTATTTT
TRBJ2-1	TRBV7-9	-	-	CSSSFWGYSSYNEQFF	TGTTCCAGCAGCTTTTGGGGCTACTCCTCCTACAATGAGCAGTTCTTC
TRBJ1-1	TRBV7-2	-	-	CASSLGGGVVEAFF	TGTGCCAGCAGCTTGGGGGGAGGAGTGGTTGAAGCTTTCTTT
TRBJ1-5	TRBV27	-	TRBD1	CASKQGFNQPQHF	TGTGCCAGCAAACAGGGGTTCAATCAGCCCCAGCATTTT
TRBJ2-3	TRBV18	-	TRBD1	CASSDDRGHQYF	TGTGCCAGCTCGGATGACAGGGGGCACCAGTATTTT
TRBJ1-6	TRBV30	-	-	CAWTLPGAVGSPLHF	TGTGCCTGGACCCTACCGGGTGCGGTAGGTTCACCCCTCCACTTT
TRBJ2-7	TRBV19	once	-	CASSMGRGYEQYF	TGTGCCAGTAGTATGGGTAGGGGCTACGAGCAGTACTTC